This is a list of T cell receptor beta chains from one sample in a study of Tregs in tolerant kidney transplant recipients. The method was immunoSEQ multiplex PCR; TCRdb's version includes in-frame clones alone and lacks a portion of them. The repertoire holds about 94,000 clones, approximately 93% seen once, with 0.46% in the top ten. Sequencing was performed on CD4+ T cells from blood, taken before the transplant. The receptor set was obtained from a human donor who received a combined kidney and bone marrow transplant. The CDR3 runs from the conserved cysteine through the conserved F or W. Each record gives: CDR3 protein, CDR3 DNA, D gene, clone size, J gene, CDR3 length, V gene. D genes are given only for firm matches. Size is stated for part of the rows, as once, few or many counts, or as a class when the clone is expanded.

cdr3_aa: CASSHRGAQYF
cdr3_nt: TGTGCCAGCAGCCACAGGGGCGCGCAGTACTTC
d_call: TRBD1
clone_size: .
j_call: TRBJ2-7
cdr3_length: 11
v_call: TRBV27

cdr3_aa: CASRQNSYEQYF
cdr3_nt: TGTGCCAGCCGCCAGAATTCCTACGAGCAGTACTTC
d_call: .
clone_size: .
j_call: TRBJ2-7
cdr3_length: 12
v_call: TRBV27

cdr3_aa: CASSPTPTTNEKLFF
cdr3_nt: TGTGCCAGCAGCCCAACTCCAACAACTAATGAAAAACTGTTTTTT
d_call: .
clone_size: .
j_call: TRBJ1-4
cdr3_length: 15
v_call: TRBV5-4

cdr3_aa: CASSPGTGGPGYTF
cdr3_nt: TGTGCCAGCAGCCCCGGGACAGGGGGACCCGGCTACACCTTC
d_call: TRBD1
clone_size: .
j_call: TRBJ1-2
cdr3_length: 14
v_call: TRBV9

cdr3_aa: CASSLTGDNLYEQYF
cdr3_nt: TGCGCCAGCAGCTTGACCGGGGACAACCTTTACGAGCAGTACTTC
d_call: .
clone_size: .
j_call: TRBJ2-7
cdr3_length: 15
v_call: TRBV5-1

cdr3_aa: CASHRSADEQYF
cdr3_nt: TGTGCCAGCCATAGGTCGGCGGACGAGCAGTACTTC
d_call: .
clone_size: few
j_call: TRBJ2-7
cdr3_length: 12
v_call: TRBV6-5

cdr3_aa: CASSQPGGTETQYF
cdr3_nt: TGCGCCAGCAGCCAACCGGGGGGAACAGAGACCCAGTACTTC
d_call: TRBD2
clone_size: .
j_call: TRBJ2-5
cdr3_length: 14
v_call: TRBV5-1

cdr3_aa: CASSSARQGPGEKLFF
cdr3_nt: TGTGCCAGCAGTTCAGCCCGCCAGGGGCCCGGGGAAAAACTGTTTTTT
d_call: .
clone_size: .
j_call: TRBJ1-4
cdr3_length: 16
v_call: TRBV6-5

cdr3_aa: CASSLRGTVAYEQYF
cdr3_nt: TGTGCCAGCAGCTTACGAGGGACAGTCGCCTACGAGCAGTACTTC
d_call: TRBD1
clone_size: .
j_call: TRBJ2-7
cdr3_length: 15
v_call: TRBV11-3

cdr3_aa: CASSPRGERDVPYEQYF
cdr3_nt: TGTGCCAGCAGCCCCCGAGGGGAGCGGGACGTTCCCTACGAGCAGTACTTC
d_call: TRBD2
clone_size: .
j_call: TRBJ2-7
cdr3_length: 17
v_call: TRBV11-3

cdr3_aa: CSARMTREQYF
cdr3_nt: TGCAGTGCTAGGATGACGAGGGAGCAGTACTTC
d_call: .
clone_size: .
j_call: TRBJ2-7
cdr3_length: 11
v_call: TRBV20-1

cdr3_aa: CASSQSCSYEQYF
cdr3_nt: TGCGCCAGCAGTCAGTCGTGCTCCTACGAGCAGTACTTC
d_call: .
clone_size: .
j_call: TRBJ2-7
cdr3_length: 13
v_call: TRBV23-1

cdr3_aa: CASSPDRGPSEQYF
cdr3_nt: TGTGCCAGCAGCCCCGACAGGGGCCCCTCCGAGCAGTACTTC
d_call: TRBD1
clone_size: .
j_call: TRBJ2-7
cdr3_length: 14
v_call: TRBV7-3

cdr3_aa: CASSFGQNNSPLHF
cdr3_nt: TGTGCCAGCAGCTTTGGACAGAATAATTCACCCCTCCACTTT
d_call: .
clone_size: .
j_call: TRBJ1-6
cdr3_length: 14
v_call: TRBV7-6

cdr3_aa: CAWRLAGGVGEQFF
cdr3_nt: TGTGCCTGGAGACTAGCGGGAGGGGTCGGGGAGCAGTTCTTC
d_call: TRBD2
clone_size: .
j_call: TRBJ2-1
cdr3_length: 14
v_call: TRBV30

cdr3_aa: CASSQVGTRSEKLFF
cdr3_nt: TGTGCCAGCAGCCAAGTTGGGACAAGGTCGGAAAAACTGTTTTTT
d_call: .
clone_size: .
j_call: TRBJ1-4
cdr3_length: 15
v_call: TRBV4-2

cdr3_aa: CASGLLATRTQYF
cdr3_nt: TGTGCTAGTGGTTTACTAGCAACCCGCACGCAGTATTTT
d_call: .
clone_size: once
j_call: TRBJ2-3
cdr3_length: 13
v_call: TRBV12-5

cdr3_aa: CASLSNGANVLTF
cdr3_nt: TGTGCCAGCCTCTCTAACGGGGCCAACGTCCTGACTTTC
d_call: .
clone_size: .
j_call: TRBJ2-6
cdr3_length: 13
v_call: TRBV4-2

cdr3_aa: CASSKALRGGVHQPQHF
cdr3_nt: TGTGCCAGCAGCAAAGCCCTAAGGGGGGGGGTGCATCAGCCCCAGCATTTT
d_call: .
clone_size: .
j_call: TRBJ1-5
cdr3_length: 17
v_call: TRBV21-1

cdr3_aa: CASSPRLLSSGRAVKYNEQFF
cdr3_nt: TGTGCCAGCTCACCAAGGCTGCTTTCTAGCGGGAGGGCCGTTAAGTACAATGAGCAGTTCTTC
d_call: TRBD2
clone_size: .
j_call: TRBJ2-1
cdr3_length: 21
v_call: TRBV18

cdr3_aa: CATSRSGDRYTGELFF
cdr3_nt: TGTGCCACCAGCAGATCGGGGGACCGATACACCGGGGAGCTGTTTTTT
d_call: .
clone_size: .
j_call: TRBJ2-2
cdr3_length: 16
v_call: TRBV15

cdr3_aa: CASSLATVRSQYF
cdr3_nt: TGTGCCAGCAGCTTGGCCACGGTGCGGTCGCAGTATTTT
d_call: .
clone_size: .
j_call: TRBJ2-3
cdr3_length: 13
v_call: TRBV5-8

cdr3_aa: CSVERGTGGEETQYF
cdr3_nt: TGCAGCGTTGAACGGGGGACAGGGGGTGAGGAGACCCAGTACTTC
d_call: TRBD1
clone_size: few
j_call: TRBJ2-5
cdr3_length: 15
v_call: TRBV29-1

cdr3_aa: CASSWGIQGALTGELFF
cdr3_nt: TGTGCCAGCAGTTGGGGGATACAGGGGGCGCTGACTGGGGAGCTGTTTTTT
d_call: TRBD1
clone_size: once
j_call: TRBJ2-2
cdr3_length: 17
v_call: TRBV5-4

cdr3_aa: CASTPGGTGEHWEQFF
cdr3_nt: TGTGCCAGTACCCCAGGAGGGACAGGGGAACATTGGGAGCAGTTCTTC
d_call: TRBD1
clone_size: .
j_call: TRBJ2-1
cdr3_length: 16
v_call: TRBV19

cdr3_aa: CASSQGGKAGGLTDTQYF
cdr3_nt: TGTGCCAGCAGCCAAGGAGGCAAGGCGGGGGGGCTCACAGATACGCAGTATTTT
d_call: TRBD2
clone_size: .
j_call: TRBJ2-3
cdr3_length: 18
v_call: TRBV4-2

cdr3_aa: CATSRDRGTYGYTF
cdr3_nt: TGTGCCACCAGCAGAGACAGGGGTACCTATGGCTACACCTTC
d_call: .
clone_size: .
j_call: TRBJ1-2
cdr3_length: 14
v_call: TRBV15

cdr3_aa: CASSVQGNQPQHF
cdr3_nt: TGTGCCAGTAGTGTACAGGGCAATCAGCCCCAGCATTTT
d_call: .
clone_size: .
j_call: TRBJ1-5
cdr3_length: 13
v_call: TRBV19

cdr3_aa: CASSQTGSAGVDIQYF
cdr3_nt: TGCGCCAGCAGCCAGACTGGATCTGCAGGGGTGGACATTCAGTACTTC
d_call: .
clone_size: .
j_call: TRBJ2-4
cdr3_length: 16
v_call: TRBV4-1

cdr3_aa: CASSPPQGLNTEAFF
cdr3_nt: TGTGCCAGCAGCCCCCCACAGGGATTGAACACTGAAGCTTTCTTT
d_call: .
clone_size: .
j_call: TRBJ1-1
cdr3_length: 15
v_call: TRBV11-3

cdr3_aa: CASSSQGQGPYEQYF
cdr3_nt: TGTGCCAGCAGCTCGCAGGGACAGGGGCCCTACGAGCAGTACTTC
d_call: TRBD1
clone_size: .
j_call: TRBJ2-7
cdr3_length: 15
v_call: TRBV7-8

cdr3_aa: CASNYGDTQYF
cdr3_nt: TGTGCCAGCAACTATGGTGATACGCAGTATTTT
d_call: .
clone_size: .
j_call: TRBJ2-3
cdr3_length: 11
v_call: TRBV2

cdr3_aa: CASSGDIRTSGNIYNEQFF
cdr3_nt: TGCGCCAGCAGTGGAGACATACGGACTAGCGGGAATATTTACAATGAGCAGTTCTTC
d_call: TRBD2
clone_size: .
j_call: TRBJ2-1
cdr3_length: 19
v_call: TRBV5-1

cdr3_aa: CASGLVLGPMGNQPQHF
cdr3_nt: TGTGCTAGTGGTTTGGTACTAGGGCCCATGGGCAATCAGCCCCAGCATTTT
d_call: .
clone_size: .
j_call: TRBJ1-5
cdr3_length: 17
v_call: TRBV12-5

cdr3_aa: CASSSTGGGTEAFF
cdr3_nt: TGTGCCAGCAGTTCGACAGGGGGGGGGACTGAAGCTTTCTTT
d_call: TRBD1
clone_size: .
j_call: TRBJ1-1
cdr3_length: 14
v_call: TRBV6-6

cdr3_aa: CASSAGRNYEQYF
cdr3_nt: TGCGCCAGCAGCGCGGGACGTAATTACGAGCAGTACTTC
d_call: .
clone_size: once
j_call: TRBJ2-7
cdr3_length: 13
v_call: TRBV5-1

cdr3_aa: CASSQTRQETQYF
cdr3_nt: TGTGCCAGCTCACAGACACGCCAAGAGACCCAGTACTTC
d_call: .
clone_size: .
j_call: TRBJ2-5
cdr3_length: 13
v_call: TRBV18

cdr3_aa: CAISGVAGVDTQYF
cdr3_nt: TGTGCCATCAGTGGAGTTGCGGGAGTAGATACGCAGTATTTT
d_call: TRBD2
clone_size: .
j_call: TRBJ2-3
cdr3_length: 14
v_call: TRBV10-3

cdr3_aa: CASSPAGDTRPLAYGYTF
cdr3_nt: TGTGCCAGCAGCCCAGCGGGGGACACCCGACCCCTCGCTTATGGCTACACCTTC
d_call: .
clone_size: .
j_call: TRBJ1-2
cdr3_length: 18
v_call: TRBV28

cdr3_aa: CASSLVAGTEAFF
cdr3_nt: TGTGCCAGCAGCTTGGTAGCTGGGACTGAAGCTTTCTTT
d_call: .
clone_size: once
j_call: TRBJ1-1
cdr3_length: 13
v_call: TRBV5-6

cdr3_aa: CASSPAGVPEQYF
cdr3_nt: TGTGCCAGCAGCCCGGCGGGGGTCCCCGAGCAGTACTTC
d_call: TRBD2
clone_size: .
j_call: TRBJ2-7
cdr3_length: 13
v_call: TRBV11-1

cdr3_aa: CASSPATGRYEQYF
cdr3_nt: TGTGCCAGCTCACCAGCGACAGGCCGCTACGAGCAGTACTTC
d_call: .
clone_size: .
j_call: TRBJ2-7
cdr3_length: 14
v_call: TRBV18

cdr3_aa: CALKGGLAGRDEQFF
cdr3_nt: TGTGCCCTCAAGGGGGGACTAGCGGGACGGGATGAGCAGTTCTTC
d_call: TRBD2
clone_size: .
j_call: TRBJ2-1
cdr3_length: 15
v_call: TRBV6-1

cdr3_aa: CASSLAGPTDTQYF
cdr3_nt: TGTGCCAGCAGTCTCGCGGGGCCCACAGATACGCAGTATTTT
d_call: .
clone_size: .
j_call: TRBJ2-3
cdr3_length: 14
v_call: TRBV6-5